The sample holds a few counts of the clone carrying this T cell receptor (beta chain). Its antigen is not known. Sequence at one end of the junction differs from germline and may be a read error. Via MiXCR, TCRdb re-called the reads, giving one row per CDR3 protein. This table has around 120,000 distinct CDR3 sequences, approximately 9.2% appearing once. The data stem from a study of T cell repertoires in cytomegalovirus infection. Study at large: Signatures in public TCR beta sequences pointed to both CMV infection and matching HLA type.

CDR1 and CDR2 from the germline V gene are MNHEY and SVGEGT. This CDR3 region has 11 residues. Study-wide findings and caveats: The study found HLA-C-restricted CMV-specific TCR beta clonotypes dominating the ex vivo response. Cumulative public TCR beta family frequency identified carriers of CMV plus the relevant HLA.

Sequenced material: PBMCs. This sequence joins TRBV6-2 or TRBV6-3 and TRBJ2-1; D possibly matches TRBD1 or TRBD2 (5 bases each). This clonotype was sampled from a human donor in good health (CMV status not recorded). Some clones in this sample may be carry-over from other donors' samples. The CDR3 DNA sequence: TGTGCCAGCACCCAGGGTGCGGGCATGCTCTTC. Translated: CASTQGAGMLF.